The 29 T cell receptor beta chains in this list originate from one sample, sequenced in a study of cytomegalovirus exposure and HLA in healthy donors. The PCR was carried out with 60 Vbeta primers and 13 Jbeta primers. Repertoires were generated with immunoSEQ multiplex PCR, while TCRdb's copy carries only in-frame clones and drops some. Among nearly 200,000 clones, about four fifths were seen once, and the ten largest hold approximately 0.098%. Sequenced material: PBMCs. Receptor source: a boy between 2 and 10 years old in good health and CMV-seronegative.

The rearrangement joins TRBV5-4 to TRBJ2-3; weak D call: TRBD1 (5 bases). V was clipped by 2 bases and J by 0 bases, with 10 bases between them. CDR3 length: 15 residues. Germline lookup yields CDR1 SGHNT and CDR2 YYREEE (reference sequence). DNA of the CDR3: TGTGCCAGCAGCTTACCAGGACAAAGCACAGATACGCAGTATTTT. Protein product: CASSLPGQSTDTQYF. Supplemented by reference TRBV5-4 and TRBJ2-3, the full variable domain reads ETGVTQSPTHLIKTRGQQVTLRCSSQSGHNTVSWYQQALGQGPQFIFQYYREEENGRGNFPPRFSGLQFPNYSSELNVNALELDDSALYLCASSLPGQSTDTQYFGPGTRLTVL.

The V and J genes are TRBV5-4 and TRBJ1-1, with D maybe TRBD1 (6 bases). V was trimmed by 3 bases and J by 4 bases, leaving 19 bases between them. The CDR3 consists of 16 residues. Germline-derived CDR1 and CDR2 are SGHNT and YYREEE (reference sequence). CDR3 in DNA: TGTGCCAGCAGCTCCTTTGGGGGCGAGGGGAGCACTGAAGCTTTCTTT. Translated: CASSSFGGEGSTEAFF.

The chain has TRBV4-1 and TRBJ2-1; 9 bases fit TRBD2. This CDR3 spans 16 amino acids. V lost 3 bases, J lost 7 bases, and 10 bases stayed unmatched. In germline, CDR1 is MGHRA, CDR2 YSYEKL. CDR3 sequence: CASSHLAGPFGNEQFF. DNA for the CDR3: TGCGCCAGCAGCCACCTAGCGGGACCCTTTGGGAATGAGCAGTTCTTC.

This chain joins TRBV5-5 and TRBJ2-5; D is unclear. Germline-derived CDR1 and CDR2 are SGHKS and YYEKEE (reference sequence). The V end lost 4 bases, the J end lost 5 bases, and 6 bases lay between the germline ends. The CDR3 runs to 11 residues. The CDR3 DNA is TGTGCCAGCAGCCTGGCGGAGACCCAGTACTTC. Encoded protein: CASSLAETQYF. Based on the CDR3 plus reference TRBV5-5 and TRBJ2-5, the full variable domain is DAGVTQSPTHLIKTRGQQVTLRCSPISGHKSVSWYQQVLGQGPQFIFQYYEKEERGRGNFPDRFSARQFPNYSSELNVNALLLGDSALYLCASSLAETQYFGPGTRLLVL.

This rearrangement joins TRBV5-1 to TRBJ2-1; 9 nucleotides line up with TRBD2. V trimming: 4 bases; J trimming: 8 bases; junction bases outside the gene matches: 10. Looked up from germline, CDR1 is SGHRS and CDR2 is YFSETQ. The CDR3 extends over 15 amino acids. The CDR3 loop is CASSLSGGIGDEQFF. DNA for the CDR3: TGCGCCAGCAGCCTCAGCGGGGGGATTGGCGATGAGCAGTTCTTC.

The chain carries TRBV4-2 and TRBJ2-7, with 9 bases lining up with TRBD2. Germline CDR1 and CDR2: LGHNA and YNFKEQ. The CDR3 has 15 amino acids. The V gene end was trimmed by 3 bases and the J gene end by 6 bases; junction bases not matched to a gene: 9. The CDR3 loop reads CASSQAGTSKGEQYF. The CDR3 bases are TGTGCCAGCAGCCAGGCCGGGACTAGCAAGGGCGAGCAGTACTTC.

This chain uses TRBV7-9 with TRBJ2-7; 9 positions match TRBD1. Germline lookup yields CDR1 SEHNR and CDR2 FQNEAQ (reference sequence). Trimming removed 5 bases from V and 9 bases from J; junction bases left unmatched: 11. The CDR3 consists of 14 residues. This chain's CDR3 is CASSRGQGFRMQYF. The DNA for the CDR3 is TGTGCCAGCAGCCGGGGACAGGGTTTTCGTATGCAGTACTTC. Filled out from reference TRBV7-9 and TRBJ2-7, the complete variable domain reads DTGVSQNPRHKITKRGQNVTFRCDPISEHNRLYWYRQTLGQGPEFLTYFQNEAQLEKSRLLSDRFSAERPKGSFSTLEIQRTEQGDSAMYLCASSRGQGFRMQYFGPGTRLTVT.

This clone was detected once. The CDR3 loop is CASSSGPAGGELFF. In DNA, the CDR3 is TGTGCCAGCAGCTCGGGTCCCGCGGGCGGGGAGCTGTTTTTT. The chain recombines TRBV7-6 with TRBJ2-2; D is possibly TRBD2 (5 bases). The V end was cut by 4 bases, the J end by 7 bases, with 13 bases between. CDR3 size: 14 residues. Per germline, CDR1 SGHVS and CDR2 FNYEAQ.

The chain joins TRBV7-9 to TRBJ2-3, with TRBD1 matching over 11 bases. Per the germline V gene, CDR1 is SEHNR and CDR2 is FQNEAQ (reference sequence). CDR3 size: 17 residues. V trimming: 1 base; J trimming: 5 bases; junction bases outside the gene matches: 8. The CDR3 region is CASSLGRDRGFRDTQYF. CDR3 sequence (DNA): TGTGCCAGCAGCTTAGGCCGGGACAGGGGGTTCAGAGATACGCAGTATTTT.

The chain links TRBV11-2 to TRBJ2-7; D possibly corresponds to TRBD1 (5 bases). The germline CDR1 and CDR2 sequences are SGHAT and FQNNGV. The CDR3 is 14 amino acids. With 4 bases removed from V and 0 bases from J, the gap between germline ends came to 10 bases. Here the CDR3 reads CASSSQGSSYEQYF. CDR3 nucleotide sequence: TGTGCCAGCAGCTCTCAGGGTTCCTCCTACGAGCAGTACTTC.

The rearrangement uses TRBV18 and TRBJ2-1, with 7 bases identical to TRBD1. Germline trimming cut 3 bases from V and 0 bases from J; bases unmatched to any gene: 2. CDR3 length equals 15 residues. The germline V gene has CDR1 KGHSH and CDR2 LQKENI. CDR3 in amino acids: CASSPDRSSYNEQFF. In nucleotides, the CDR3 is TGTGCCAGCTCACCGGACAGGAGCTCCTACAATGAGCAGTTCTTC.

V usage is TRBV6-6 and J usage is TRBJ1-2, with D maybe TRBD1 (6 bases). Trimming removed 0 bases from V and 4 bases from J, with 9 bases in between. CDR3 length: 14 amino acids. Germline V lookup: CDR1 MNHNY, CDR2 SVGAGI (reference sequence). The CDR3 loop is CASSYSFRGYGYTF. CDR3 in DNA: TGTGCCAGCAGTTACTCATTCAGGGGCTATGGCTACACCTTC.

This clone was seen only a few times. The gene calls are TRBV6-6 and TRBJ1-1; D might be TRBD1 (5 bases). The CDR3 has 12 amino acids. Germline CDR1 and CDR2: MNHNY and SVGAGI (reference sequence). Trimming took off 4 bases at V and 8 bases at J, with 11 bases between the two ends. CDR3 bases: TGTGCCAGCAGTTTGGAGGGGTCAGAAGCTTTCTTT. This encodes CASSLEGSEAFF.

V gene TRBV15 combines with J gene TRBJ2-3, with unresolved D. The CDR3 extends over 13 amino acids. V gave up 1 base and J gave up 6 bases, with 8 bases separating them. The germline gives CDR1 LNHNV, CDR2 YYDKDF (reference sequence). This CDR3 is CATSRGWRDTQYF. The CDR3 nucleotides are TGTGCCACCAGCAGAGGCTGGCGGGATACGCAGTATTTT.

The genes are TRBV18 and TRBJ2-7; D not resolved. V was clipped by 4 bases and J by 4 bases, with 5 bases between them. CDR1 is KGHSH and CDR2 is LQKENI in the germline V gene. The CDR3 length is 11 residues. In DNA form, the CDR3 reads TGTGCCAGCTCACTGAGGTACGAGCAGTACTTC. It is translated as CASSLRYEQYF.

The chain combines TRBV4-1 with TRBJ1-5; the D gene is possibly TRBD1 (5 bases). Germline V gene data show CDR1 as MGHRA and CDR2 as YSYEKL. V lost 0 bases and J 7 bases, leaving 13 bases between the germline ends. CDR3 length equals 15 residues. The CDR3 sequence: CASSQDQGVPQPQHF. The CDR3 DNA reads as TGCGCCAGCAGCCAAGATCAAGGGGTGCCGCAGCCCCAGCATTTT.

The J gene is TRBJ2-7, the V gene TRBV11-2; D not resolved. Germline V CDR1 and CDR2: SGHAT, FQNNGV. With 1 base removed from V and 2 bases from J, the gap between germline ends came to 12 bases. The CDR3 covers 15 residues. The CDR3: CASSLVASTAYEQYF. The CDR3 DNA is TGTGCCAGCAGCTTAGTCGCAAGCACAGCCTACGAGCAGTACTTC.

The CDR3 DNA reads as TGTGCCAGCAGTGGGACTAGCGGCACCTACAATGAGCAGTTCTTC. Protein: CASSGTSGTYNEQFF. The V and J genes are TRBV28 and TRBJ2-1, with 11 bases fitting TRBD2. Germline loops: CDR1 MDHEN, CDR2 SYDVKM. This CDR3 comprises 15 residues. After removal of 5 bases from V and 2 bases from J, the junction contained 2 bases not matched to a gene.

V gene TRBV7-8 combines with J gene TRBJ1-1, with a possible D match to TRBD1 (5 bases). Germline values: CDR1 SGHVS, CDR2 FQNEAQ. This CDR3 is built from 12 residues. V gave up 5 bases and J gave up 7 bases, with 11 bases separating them. The CDR3 is CASSRQLDEAFF. Written as DNA, the CDR3 is TGTGCCAGCAGCCGACAGCTCGATGAAGCTTTCTTT.

This clone was counted a few times. V usage is TRBV6-4 and J usage is TRBJ2-1; TRBD2 matches 12 bases. Unmatched junction bases numbered 8, after V lost 5 bases and J lost 15 bases. The length of the CDR3 is 13 residues. The germline CDR1 and CDR2 sequences are MRHNA and SNTAGT. CDR3 nucleotides: TGTGCCAGCAGTAGGCTAGCGGGGGGGCCGAGGTTCTTC. Translation: CASSRLAGGPRFF.

The chain couples TRBV21-1 to TRBJ2-7; the DNA was not used to check the table's D call, TRBD2. TRBV21-1 is tagged as a pseudogene. This CDR3 region has 13 residues. The CDR3 bases are TGTGCCACTAAGGGCCCCAGGACGGGGGAGCAGTACTTC. It is translated as CATKGPRTGEQYF.

The V call is TRBV7-2, the J call TRBJ1-5; tentatively, D is TRBD1 (6 bases). CDR1 and CDR2 (germline): SGHTA, FQGNSA. Trimming pared 3 bases from V and 1 base from J, leaving 10 bases between. The CDR3 totals 15 residues. The CDR3, as DNA: TGTGCCAGCAGCTTTCAGGGGCGGAGCAATCAGCCCCAGCATTTT. Its translation: CASSFQGRSNQPQHF.

This clone came up once. The chain combines TRBV7-9 with TRBJ1-2; a weak D match, TRBD1 (6 bases). The CDR3 is made up of 15 amino acids. The V end lost 3 bases, the J end lost 3 bases, and 14 bases lay between the germline ends. Germline values: CDR1 SEHNR, CDR2 FQNEAQ (reference sequence). CDR3 loop: CASSFEGNRDYGYTF. The CDR3 DNA reads as TGTGCCAGCAGCTTTGAGGGGAACAGGGACTATGGCTACACCTTC. The variable domain in full, completed from reference TRBV7-9 and TRBJ1-2, reads DTGVSQNPRHKITKRGQNVTFRCDPISEHNRLYWYRQTLGQGPEFLTYFQNEAQLEKSRLLSDRFSAERPKGSFSTLEIQRTEQGDSAMYLCASSFEGNRDYGYTFGSGTRLTVV.

This clone was seen only once. The rearrangement links TRBV7-9 to TRBJ2-1, with D hard to call. V gave up 1 base and J gave up 8 bases, with 9 bases separating them. Germline V lookup: CDR1 SEHNR, CDR2 FQNEAQ (reference sequence). The CDR3 sequence is 13 residues long. CDR3 DNA sequence: TGTGCCAGCAGCTTAGATCCCGGTGATGAGCAGTTCTTC. Amino acids: CASSLDPGDEQFF.

This sequence joins TRBV4-1 and TRBJ1-4; D is possibly TRBD1 (6 bases). CDR3 size: 16 residues. V lost 1 base and J 4 bases, leaving 13 bases between the germline ends. Per germline, CDR1 MGHRA and CDR2 YSYEKL. DNA for the CDR3: TGCGCCAGCAGCCAAGTTTGGCCAGGGGATAATGAAAAACTGTTTTTT. It encodes CASSQVWPGDNEKLFF.

The chain employs TRBV29-1 and TRBJ1-3, with a tentative D call TRBD1 (6 bases). Germline V CDR1 and CDR2: SQVTM, ANQGSEA. Trimming took 4 bases from V and 0 from J, leaving 10 bases between them. The CDR3 runs 14 residues. CDR3 bases: TGCAGCGTTGCACAGGGTTACTCTGGAAACACCATATATTTT. It yields the protein CSVAQGYSGNTIYF.

This chain links TRBV6-6 with TRBJ2-4; maybe TRBD1 (5 bases). Trimming took 2 bases from V and 4 from J, leaving 12 bases between them. The germline CDR1 and CDR2 sequences are MNHNY and SVGAGI (reference sequence). The CDR3 has 15 amino acids. The CDR3 protein is CASSYLLDNKNIQYF. The CDR3 DNA is TGTGCCAGCAGTTACCTCCTGGACAATAAAAACATTCAGTACTTC.

This chain links TRBV7-2 with TRBJ2-3; TRBD2 matches 11 bases. V dropped 3 bases and J dropped 10; count of bases not matched to a gene: 6. There are 14 residues in the CDR3. From germline, CDR1 is SGHTA and CDR2 FQGNSA. As DNA, the CDR3 is TGTGCCAGCAGCTTCATAGCGGGGGGGCCCGCGCAGTATTTT. As protein: CASSFIAGGPAQYF.

The chain links TRBV19 to TRBJ2-4; the D gene is possibly TRBD2 (5 bases). The V end lost 2 bases, the J end lost 0 bases, and 11 bases lay between the germline ends. Germline assignment: CDR1 LNHDA and CDR2 SQIVND (reference sequence). CDR3 length: 16 amino acids. CDR3 nucleotides: TGTGCCAGTAGTATAACCCCGGGGATAGCCAAAAACATTCAGTACTTC. Translating gives CASSITPGIAKNIQYF.